The T cell receptor beta chain described here comes from a study of cytomegalovirus exposure and HLA in healthy donors. Broader study findings: Links to common viral pathogens appeared, in a later analysis, for several of the most significant clusters.

The PCR used 60 Vbeta and 13 Jbeta primers. TCRdb's table, derived via immunoSEQ multiplex PCR, lists solely in-frame clones and lacks some. Of 100,000 to 150,000 clones listed, more than 60% are singletons. Comment on this clone: No antigen is known for it.

The receptor was isolated from a woman aged 55 to 70 in good health and CMV-seropositive. The material sequenced was PBMCs.

CDR3 DNA sequence: TGTGCCAGCAGTTACAATCTCCCGGCCTACGAGCAGTACTTC. It yields the protein CASSYNLPAYEQYF. The chain carries TRBV6-5 and TRBJ2-7; D remains unclear. This CDR3 region has 14 residues. The germline V gene has CDR1 MNHEY and CDR2 SVGAGI. V was trimmed by 2 bases and J by 2 bases, leaving 10 bases between them.